This T cell receptor (beta chain) is from a study of blood T cell repertoires in COVID-19. Overall study: Material from acute and convalescent COVID-19 was sourced from the United States, Italy and Spain.

Assay used: immunoSEQ multiplex PCR; TCRdb lists only in-frame clones, some missing. The table has approximately 260,000 clones, 75% to 90% seen once. The V end lost 0 bases, the J end lost 7 bases, and 13 bases lay between the germline ends. The V gene's germline CDR1 is LGHDT and CDR2 YNNKEL (reference sequence). The CDR3 contains 15 residues. This clone was seen more than once but under ten times. This chain joins TRBV3-1 (or the pseudogene TRBV3-2) and TRBJ1-3; D gene uncertain. The TCR sequence derives from a woman aged 25 to 39 with acute COVID-19. The material sequenced was PBMCs or T cells enriched from blood (not recorded which). CDR3 sequence reads: CASSQDPTGWNTIYF. The CDR3 DNA is TGTGCCAGCAGCCAAGATCCCACCGGGTGGAACACCATATATTTT.